This T cell receptor beta chain was sequenced for a study of breast tumors, draining lymph nodes, adjacent tissues. Study outcomes and limitations: Data fit most tumor T cells coming from lymph node, expanding in tumor. Luminal-like breast cancer showed significantly greater tumor-nontumor repertoire similarity than basal-like breast cancer did.

In the case of this clonotype: Antigen specificity is unknown.

TCRdb recomputed calls from the multiplex PCR reads with MiXCR, one row per CDR3 protein. The sample has over 200,000 distinct CDR3 sequences; less than 45% are singletons. Breast cancer patients provided tissue from their axillary draining lymph nodes. The CDR3 consists of 12 residues. Germline-derived CDR1 and CDR2 are MGHDK and SYGVNS. V lost 9 bases and J 5 bases, leaving 11 bases between the germline ends. Sequenced: axillary lymph node tissue. The V gene is TRBV25-1, the J gene TRBJ1-5; D unclear. The sequence was collected from a female donor with breast cancer. Some clones in this sample may be carry-over from other donors' samples. The CDR3 loop is CARQRVDQPQHF. In nucleotides, the CDR3 is TGTGCCAGACAGCGGGTGGATCAGCCCCAGCATTTT.